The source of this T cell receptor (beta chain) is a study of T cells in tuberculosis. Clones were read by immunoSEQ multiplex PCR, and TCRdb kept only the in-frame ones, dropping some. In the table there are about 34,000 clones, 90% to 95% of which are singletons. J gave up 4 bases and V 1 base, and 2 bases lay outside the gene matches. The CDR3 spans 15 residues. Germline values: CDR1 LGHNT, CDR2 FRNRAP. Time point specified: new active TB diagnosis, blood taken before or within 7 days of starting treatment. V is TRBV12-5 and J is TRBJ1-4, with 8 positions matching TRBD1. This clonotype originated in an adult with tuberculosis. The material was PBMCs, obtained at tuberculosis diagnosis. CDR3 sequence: CASGLGQGFNEKLFF. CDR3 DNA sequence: TGTGCTAGTGGTTTGGGACAGGGGTTTAATGAAAAACTGTTTTTT.